Below, one TCR beta chain is given with its context. Profiling relied on immunoSEQ multiplex PCR, and the TCRdb table lists in-frame clones only, not all of them. The profile shows fewer than 35,000 clones, roughly nine tenths of them singletons. This sample is drawn from a study of OX40 agonist ivuxolimab in advanced cancers. Overall study context: Head and neck, renal cell, melanoma or hepatocellular carcinoma were the cancers that dose-escalation patients had. Earlier anti-PD-1, anti-PD-L1 or anti-CTLA-4 therapy was permitted; around 40% had received some.

This CDR3 is 16 amino acids long. Germline V CDR1 and CDR2: MNHNS, SASEGT. The ends lost 4 bases at V and 6 bases at J; junction bases unmatched: 12. The genes are TRBV6-1 and TRBJ1-2, with TRBD1 matching over 9 bases. This sample comprised CD4+ or CD8+ T cells sorted from blood, obtained in a trial of the OX40 agonist ivuxolimab. The TCR comes from an adult with an advanced solid tumor such as melanoma, head and neck, liver or kidney cancer. CDR3 in amino acids: CASSALTGGVENGYTF. The DNA of the CDR3 is TGTGCCAGCAGTGCCCTAACAGGGGGCGTTGAGAATGGCTACACCTTC.